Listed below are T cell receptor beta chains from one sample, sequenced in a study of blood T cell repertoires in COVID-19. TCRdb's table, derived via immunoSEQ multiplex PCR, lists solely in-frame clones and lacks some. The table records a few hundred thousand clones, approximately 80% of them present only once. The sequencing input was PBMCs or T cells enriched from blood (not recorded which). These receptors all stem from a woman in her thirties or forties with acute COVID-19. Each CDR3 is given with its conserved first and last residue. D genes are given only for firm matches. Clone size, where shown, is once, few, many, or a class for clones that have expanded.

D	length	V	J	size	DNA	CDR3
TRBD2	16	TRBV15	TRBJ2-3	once	TGTGCCACCAGCAGAGGAGCGGGGAGTAGCACAGATACGCAGTATTTT	CATSRGAGSSTDTQYF
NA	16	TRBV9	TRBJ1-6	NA	TGTGCCAGCAGCCCTAGCTTGGAGGGATATAATTCACCCCTCCACTTT	CASSPSLEGYNSPLHF
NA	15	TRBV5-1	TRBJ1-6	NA	TGCGCCAGCAGCTTGGAGGCAGCTCGCGGCTCACCCCTCCACTTT	CASSLEAARGSPLHF
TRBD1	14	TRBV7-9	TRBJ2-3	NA	TGTGCCAGCACCTCGGACAGGGGTGCAGATACGCAGTATTTT	CASTSDRGADTQYF
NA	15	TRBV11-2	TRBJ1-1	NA	TGTGCCAGCAGCTTAGGTTTCGCGGGGAACACTGAAGCTTTCTTT	CASSLGFAGNTEAFF
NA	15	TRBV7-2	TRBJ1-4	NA	TGTGCCAGCAGCTCTGACAGTTCAACTAATGAAAAACTGTTTTTT	CASSSDSSTNEKLFF
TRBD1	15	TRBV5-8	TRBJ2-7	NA	TGTGCCAGCAGACCCGGGACAGGGGATTCCTACGAGCAGTACTTC	CASRPGTGDSYEQYF
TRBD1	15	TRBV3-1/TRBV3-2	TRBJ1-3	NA	TGTGCCAGCAGGGCGACCCAGGGGGTTGGAAACACCATATATTTT	CASRATQGVGNTIYF
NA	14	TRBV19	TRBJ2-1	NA	TGTGCCAGTAGTATAAGCGGCTCCTACAATGAGCAGTTCTTC	CASSISGSYNEQFF
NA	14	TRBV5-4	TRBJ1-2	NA	TGTGCCAGCAGCTTGCGCTTAGCTAACTATGGCTACACCTTC	CASSLRLANYGYTF
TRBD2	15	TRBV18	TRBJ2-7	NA	TGTGCCAGCTCACCCTCCGGGACTAACTCCTACGAGCAGTACTTC	CASSPSGTNSYEQYF
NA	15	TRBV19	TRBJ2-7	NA	TGTGCCAGTAGTATCCCGGGGATCGGTGCTCACGAGCAGTACTTC	CASSIPGIGAHEQYF
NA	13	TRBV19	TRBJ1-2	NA	TGTGCCAGTACCCGGGGGGGCTACTATGGCTACACCTTC	CASTRGGYYGYTF
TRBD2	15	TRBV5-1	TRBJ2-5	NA	TGCGCCAGCAGCGCTAGCGGGGGGGCCGGGGAGACCCAGTACTTC	CASSASGGAGETQYF
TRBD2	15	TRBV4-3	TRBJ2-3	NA	TGCGCCAGCAGCCTGCTTCTAGCGGGAGGAGATACGCAGTATTTT	CASSLLLAGGDTQYF
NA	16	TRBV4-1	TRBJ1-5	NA	TGCGCCAGCAGCCAAGGTGTTGGGGGGAGCAATCAGCCCCAGCATTTT	CASSQGVGGSNQPQHF
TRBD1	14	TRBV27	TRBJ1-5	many	TGTGCCAGCAGTTTAGGACAGGGGTTTCAGCCCCAGCATTTT	CASSLGQGFQPQHF
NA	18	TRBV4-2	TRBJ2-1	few	TGTGCCAGCAGCCAAGATGCAGGCCGCACGAGCTCCTACAATGAGCAGTTCTTC	CASSQDAGRTSSYNEQFF
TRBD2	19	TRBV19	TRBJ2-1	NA	TGTGCCAGTAGTACGCCCCCCGGACTAGCGGGAGATAGCTACAATGAGCAGTTCTTC	CASSTPPGLAGDSYNEQFF
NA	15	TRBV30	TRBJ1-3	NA	TGTGCCTGGAGCCGGGGGAGCACTTCTGGAAACACCATATATTTT	CAWSRGSTSGNTIYF
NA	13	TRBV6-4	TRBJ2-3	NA	TGTGCCAGCAGTGGCTCCCTAGTTGAGACGCAGTATTTT	CASSGSLVETQYF
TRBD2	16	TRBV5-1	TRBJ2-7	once	TGCGCCAGCAGCTTGGTAACGGGACTAGGATCCTACGAGCAGTACTTC	CASSLVTGLGSYEQYF
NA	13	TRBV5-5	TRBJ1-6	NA	TGTGCCAGTTACGGCCAGGCGCTCTCACCCCTCCACTTT	CASYGQALSPLHF
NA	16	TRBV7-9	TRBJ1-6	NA	TGTGCCAGCAGCTCGGCGGGGATGGGGGAGGATTCACCCCTCCACTTT	CASSSAGMGEDSPLHF
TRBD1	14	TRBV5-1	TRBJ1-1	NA	TGCGCCAGCAGCTGGGACAGGGTGGCGACTGAAGCTTTCTTT	CASSWDRVATEAFF